This TCR beta chain was sequenced for a study of T cell responses to AZD1222 COVID-19 vaccine. Concerning this clone: No antigen is known for it.

Repertoires were generated with immunoSEQ multiplex PCR, while TCRdb's copy carries only in-frame clones and drops some. Of some 100,000 clones in the sample, 88% were seen once. Overall study findings and caveats: Dominant at 160-218 and 743-854, vaccine-associated CD4 TCRs also spanned spike.

The material was peripheral blood, obtained on day 0 of AZD1222 vaccination. The clonotype comes from an adult in good health.

The CDR3 DNA follows: TGTGCCAGCAGCTTAGCGGCTCTCGATCAGCCCCAGCATTTT. Its translation: CASSLAALDQPQHF. The gene calls are TRBV7-8 and TRBJ1-5, with D uncertain. Trimming took 0 bases from V and 5 from J, leaving 8 bases between them. Germline V gene sequence: CDR1 SGHVS, CDR2 FQNEAQ. This CDR3 is 14 amino acids long.